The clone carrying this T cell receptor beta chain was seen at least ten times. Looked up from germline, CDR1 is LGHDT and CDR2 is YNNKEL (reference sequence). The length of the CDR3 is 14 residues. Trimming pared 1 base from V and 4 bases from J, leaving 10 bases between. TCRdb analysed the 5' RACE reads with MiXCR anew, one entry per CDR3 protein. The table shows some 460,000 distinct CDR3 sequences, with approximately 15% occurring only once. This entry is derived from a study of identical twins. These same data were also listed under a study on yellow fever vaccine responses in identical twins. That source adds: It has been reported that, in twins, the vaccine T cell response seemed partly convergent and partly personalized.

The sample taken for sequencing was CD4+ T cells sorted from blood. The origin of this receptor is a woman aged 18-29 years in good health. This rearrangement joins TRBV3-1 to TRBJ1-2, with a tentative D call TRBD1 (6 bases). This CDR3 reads CASSQVTGPYGYTF. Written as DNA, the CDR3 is TGTGCCAGCAGCCAAGTTACAGGGCCCTATGGCTACACCTTC.